These 5 T cell receptor beta chains originate from one sample sequenced in a study of T cells in Graves' hyperthyroidism and ophthalmopathy. RNA transcripts gave rise to amplified TCR beta CDR3 regions. Researchers ran a first-round RT-PCR on the TCR CDR3 using the HTBI primer set. MiXCR was run by TCRdb on the multiplex PCR reads, yielding one entry per CDR3 protein. Counted here are roughly 300,000 distinct CDR3 sequences, about 15% occurring once; the ten biggest clones make up around 25%. The sequenced sample was blood. These receptors all stem from a woman aged 25 to 39 with Graves' hyperthyroidism.

The J gene is TRBJ2-1, the V gene TRBV5-1, with 9 bases matching TRBD2. This CDR3 is built from 17 residues. Germline CDR1 SGHRS, CDR2 YFSETQ. After removal of 4 bases from V and 1 base from J, the junction contained 9 bases not matched to a gene. The CDR3 coding sequence is TGCGCCAGCAGCCCCCCATTAGCGGGAGCATCCTACAATGAGCAGTTCTTC. This encodes CASSPPLAGASYNEQFF.

The chain is built from TRBV11-2 and TRBJ2-1; D possibly corresponds to TRBD2 (6 bases). CDR3 length equals 17 residues. V lost 5 bases and J lost 0, with 17 bases in between. Germline V gene sequence: CDR1 SGHAT, CDR2 FQNNGV. The CDR3, as DNA: TGTGCCAGCAGCAGGGTAGCGGCCCTGAGCTCCTACAATGAGCAGTTCTTC. As protein: CASSRVAALSSYNEQFF.

There are a few counts of this clonotype. The gene calls are TRBV7-9 and TRBJ2-7; perhaps TRBD2 as D (6 bases). Germline-derived CDR1 and CDR2 are SEHNR and FQNEAQ (reference sequence). The CDR3 sequence is 16 residues long. V was pared by 4 bases and J by 2 bases, with 18 bases between. As DNA, the CDR3 is TGTGCCAGCAGCTATAGGGAGGCTACAGGTACCTACGAGCAGTACTTC. Its translation is CASSYREATGTYEQYF.

This clonotype was found many times. V gene TRBV11-2 combines with J gene TRBJ2-7, with 9 bases aligning to TRBD2. Trimming removed 4 bases from V and 2 bases from J; junction bases left unmatched: 3. The germline gives CDR1 SGHAT, CDR2 FQNNGV. The CDR3 covers 14 residues. CDR3 in amino acids: CASSSTSGPYEQYF. CDR3 bases: TGTGCCAGCAGCTCGACTAGCGGTCCCTACGAGCAGTACTTC. Looking up the rest from reference TRBV11-2 and TRBJ2-7 gives the full variable domain: EAGVAQSPRYKIIEKRQSVAFWCNPISGHATLYWYQQILGQGPKLLIQFQNNGVVDDSQLPKDRFSAERLKGVDSTLKIQPAKLEDSAVYLCASSSTSGPYEQYFGPGTRLTVT.

This clonotype has ten or more counts. This sequence joins TRBV20-1 and TRBJ1-1; D gene uncertain. Trimming stripped 3 bases from V and 0 bases from J, with 8 bases between. CDR3 size: 13 residues. Germline V gives CDR1 DFQATT, CDR2 SNEGSKA (reference sequence). The CDR3 loop is CSARYIMNTEAFF. For the CDR3, the DNA is TGCAGTGCTAGGTACATCATGAACACTGAAGCTTTCTTT.